This is a list of T cell receptor beta chains from one sample in a study of T-cell memory formation after mild COVID-19. One entry per CDR3 protein results from TCRdb running MiXCR on the 5' RACE reads. The data show hundreds of thousands of distinct CDR3 sequences, roughly an eighth seen once. The sample consisted of PBMCs or a T cell subset sorted from them (not recorded which). These receptors all stem from a man between 18 and 35 years old who had mild COVID-19 (a few samples of this study predate the infection). Cell type and time point are not known. The CDR3 runs from the conserved cysteine through the conserved F or W. The D gene is left open where the match is weak. Expanded clones are given a class, and other clones once, few, many or no size at all.

D gene,J gene,V gene,clone size,CDR3 DNA,CDR3 protein
-,TRBJ1-1,TRBV14,-,TGTGCCAGCAGCCAAGATCCTGGGGTGGGCACTGAAGCTTTCTTT,CASSQDPGVGTEAFF
-,TRBJ2-3,TRBV7-2,few,TGTGCCAGCAGCTTAGGGGGGGCCCTCACAGATACGCAGTATTTT,CASSLGGALTDTQYF
-,TRBJ1-1,TRBV4-2,few,TGTGCCAGCAGCCAAGATCTAATCGGCCTCGGAGCTTTCTTT,CASSQDLIGLGAFF
TRBD2,TRBJ2-1,TRBV6-5,-,TGTGCCAGCAGCTTACTGAGCGGGGATTCCTACAATGAGCAGTTCTTC,CASSLLSGDSYNEQFF
-,TRBJ1-5,TRBV4-3,-,TGCGCCAGCAGCCAAGATCGAATGCAGGACGGTCAGCCCCAGCATTTT,CASSQDRMQDGQPQHF
-,TRBJ2-1,TRBV4-2,many,TGTGCCAGCAGCCAAGATGGGGAGACGGGGTACAATGAGCAGTTCTTC,CASSQDGETGYNEQFF
-,TRBJ2-7,TRBV5-1,few,TGCGCCAGCAGGGGTCCGGGCTCCTACGAGCAGTACTTC,CASRGPGSYEQYF
TRBD2,TRBJ2-2,TRBV5-1,-,TGCGCCAGCAGCTTCGTTGGCGGACTAGCGGGGACAATACTCAACACCGGGGAGCTGTTTTTT,CASSFVGGLAGTILNTGELFF
-,TRBJ2-3,TRBV6-5,few,TGTGCCAGCAGTTACGCTATTAGTCACACAGATACGCAGTATTTT,CASSYAISHTDTQYF
-,TRBJ2-1,TRBV5-6,few,TGTGCCAGCAGCTGGGATTTCCAGGACAGCTCGCAGTTCTTC,CASSWDFQDSSQFF
TRBD2,TRBJ2-1,TRBV7-2,-,TGTGCCAGCAGCTTAGGGGGGACTAGCGGTAACAATGAGCAGTTCTTC,CASSLGGTSGNNEQFF
TRBD1,TRBJ2-5,TRBV6-6,-,TGTGCCAGCAGTTTCTTTCGGACAGGGGATCCAGGAGAGACCCAGTACTTC,CASSFFRTGDPGETQYF
TRBD2,TRBJ2-2,TRBV3-1,-,TGTGCCAGCAGCCGGACCACTAGCGGGGGGAAGAACACCGGGGAGCTGTTTTTT,CASSRTTSGGKNTGELFF
TRBD1,TRBJ1-6,TRBV12-5,-,TGTGCTAGTGGCCTCACCGGGGACAGGAGATTGAATTCACCCCTCCACTTT,CASGLTGDRRLNSPLHF
-,TRBJ1-3,TRBV10-3,-,TGTGCCATCAGATACAGGGCTGGAAACACCATATATTTT,CAIRYRAGNTIYF
TRBD2,TRBJ2-5,TRBV5-8,few,TGTGCCAGCAGCTCAGAGGGGACTAGCGGGGGTTTC,CASSSEGTSGGF
TRBD1,TRBJ1-2,TRBV3-1,many,TGTGCCAGCAGCCCCGGACAGGGGGATGGCTACACCTTC,CASSPGQGDGYTF
-,TRBJ2-5,TRBV5-1,many,TGCGCCAGCAGGGAGGGTGGCCCTTTCGTAGAGACCCAGTACTTC,CASREGGPFVETQYF
-,TRBJ2-7,TRBV18,once,TGTGCCAGCTCACCACCGGGGCAGGGCTCCTACGAGCAGTACTTC,CASSPPGQGSYEQYF
TRBD2,TRBJ2-7,TRBV5-6,few,TGTGCCAGCAGCTTGATTAGCGGGGGTTCCTACGAGCAGTACTTC,CASSLISGGSYEQYF
TRBD1,TRBJ1-2,TRBV4-1,-,TGCGCCAGCAGCCAAGACCGGGACAGTGCCCTAGGCTACACCTTC,CASSQDRDSALGYTF
-,TRBJ2-4,TRBV18,many,TGTGCCAGCTCCCTCGGTGGCAGCAGTTTTTACTTC,CASSLGGSSFYF
TRBD1,TRBJ1-1,TRBV5-1,many,TGCGCCAGCAGCCAACAGGGGTGGAACACTGAAGCTTTCTTT,CASSQQGWNTEAFF
-,TRBJ2-2,TRBV7-2,-,TGTGCCAGCCCCCAAGAAGGGGAGCTGTTTTTT,CASPQEGELFF
TRBD1,TRBJ1-2,TRBV27,-,TGTGCCAGCAGTCCGGGACAGGCGACCGTCTATGGCTACACCTTC,CASSPGQATVYGYTF
-,TRBJ2-3,TRBV18,-,TGTGCCAGCTCACCAGAAGATACGCAGTATTTT,CASSPEDTQYF
TRBD1,TRBJ2-7,TRBV10-3,-,TGTGCCATCAGTGGAGGACAGGGATACGACGAGCAGTACTTC,CAISGGQGYDEQYF
TRBD1,TRBJ1-4,TRBV6-5,-,TGTGCCAGCAGTTCGACAGGGGGCAGGGAAAAACTGTTTTTT,CASSSTGGREKLFF
-,TRBJ2-7,TRBV6-5,few,TGTGCCAGCAGTTTTATGGGACTCACGGAGCAGTACTTC,CASSFMGLTEQYF
-,TRBJ2-7,TRBV20-1,few,TGCAGTGCCGTCTTTAGGGGCAACACCTACGAGCAGTACTTC,CSAVFRGNTYEQYF
TRBD1,TRBJ2-3,TRBV20-1,few,TGCAGTGCTAAAGGGCCGCCAGGGACAGGGTTGCCAGATACGCAGTATTTT,CSAKGPPGTGLPDTQYF
-,TRBJ2-3,TRBV6-5,-,TGTGCCAGCAGTCGGCAGCCGTTCGGGCCAGATACGCAGTATTTT,CASSRQPFGPDTQYF
TRBD2,TRBJ2-3,TRBV9,few,TGTGCCAGCAGCGTAGGCAAGCGGGGGGGACCAGATACGCAGTATTTT,CASSVGKRGGPDTQYF
TRBD2,TRBJ2-5,TRBV27,many,TGTGCCAGCAGTTTACGGGCGGGGGAAGAGACCCAGTACTTC,CASSLRAGEETQYF
-,TRBJ1-1,TRBV6-2/TRBV6-3,few,TGTGCCAGCCGCCTGGGGCGGGCCACTGAAGCTTTCTTT,CASRLGRATEAFF
TRBD1,TRBJ1-4,TRBV12-3/TRBV12-4,-,TGTGCCAGCAGTTTAGAATTCCCGGACAGGGTTACGTTTTTT,CASSLEFPDRVTFF
TRBD1,TRBJ1-6,TRBV6-5,few,TGTGCCAGCAGTGAGGGACAGGGAGCCACGTATAATTCACCCCTCCACTTT,CASSEGQGATYNSPLHF
TRBD1,TRBJ2-7,TRBV20-1,few,TGCAGTGCTAGAGGTGGGACAGCCTCCTACGAGCAGTACTTC,CSARGGTASYEQYF
TRBD1,TRBJ1-1,TRBV29-1,-,TGCAGCGTTGATGGTCCCAGGGGGACCAACACTGAAGCTTTCTTT,CSVDGPRGTNTEAFF
-,TRBJ2-3,TRBV7-7,few,TGTGCCAGCAGCGTCGGGATCTCCGGAGATACGCAGTATTTT,CASSVGISGDTQYF
TRBD2,TRBJ2-1,TRBV5-1,many,TGCGCCAGCAGCTTGGGGGCTAGCGGGGGCTATGAGCAGTTCTTC,CASSLGASGGYEQFF
-,TRBJ1-2,TRBV29-1,-,TGCAGCGTTGAAGGGGAGGCAGACGCCTACTATGGCTACACCTTC,CSVEGEADAYYGYTF
-,TRBJ1-3,TRBV5-1,few,TGCGCCAGCAGCAAGGACGGTGGAAACACCATATATTTT,CASSKDGGNTIYF
-,TRBJ1-1,TRBV5-1,-,TGCGCCGATCTGACTTGGGATCGGAACACTGAAGCTTTCTTT,CADLTWDRNTEAFF
TRBD1,TRBJ1-4,TRBV25-1,many,TGTGCCAGCAGTGAACAGGACAGGGGAAAACTGTTTTTT,CASSEQDRGKLFF
TRBD1,TRBJ1-5,TRBV12-3/TRBV12-4,-,TGTGCCAGCAGTTTGGACAGGGTAGATCAGCCCCAGCATTTT,CASSLDRVDQPQHF
-,TRBJ2-1,TRBV7-2,many,TGTGCCAGCAGCTTCAGGGTTTCGGGTCCTGAGCAGTTCTTC,CASSFRVSGPEQFF
-,TRBJ1-4,TRBV5-1,-,TGCGCCAGCAGCTTCGGTGCAGCAGTACGTGAAAAACTGTTTTTT,CASSFGAAVREKLFF
TRBD2,TRBJ2-3,TRBV30,few,TGTGCCTGGAGCGACGGACTAGCGGGGACAGATACGCAGTATTTT,CAWSDGLAGTDTQYF
-,TRBJ2-1,TRBV12-3/TRBV12-4,many,TGTGCCAGCAGAGGAAGGGGAACAGACAATGAGCAGTTCTTC,CASRGRGTDNEQFF
TRBD1,TRBJ2-5,TRBV6-1,few,TGTGCCAGCAGTCCGGGACAGGGGCCCCCCCAAGAGACCCAGTACTTC,CASSPGQGPPQETQYF
-,TRBJ2-3,TRBV5-1,many,TGCGCCAGCAGCCCCTTAGGTCTGTCGGAAGATACGCAGTATTTT,CASSPLGLSEDTQYF
-,TRBJ2-5,TRBV20-1,few,TGCAGTGCAGGAAGGGGGGCCCCAGAGACCCAGTACTTC,CSAGRGAPETQYF
-,TRBJ2-1,TRBV19,few,TGTGCCAGTAGTATAGAAGTGCTGGTAGGTTCTCAGTTCTTC,CASSIEVLVGSQFF